The rows below give T cell receptor beta chains drawn from one sample of a study of T cells in Graves' hyperthyroidism and ophthalmopathy. TCRdb re-called the multiplex PCR reads through MiXCR, storing one row per CDR3 protein. The sample includes hundreds of thousands of distinct CDR3 sequences, roughly 22% of them seen just once. The sequenced sample consisted of blood. The source of these receptors is a man under 40 with Graves' ophthalmopathy. Both conserved end residues are part of each CDR3. A D gene is named only where the DNA matches it firmly. The size field is filled for only some rows; it gives once, few, many or a size class.

cdr3_aa cdr3_nt j_call d_call v_call clone_size
CSVRKRETPGEQYF TGCAGCGTCCGAAAGCGGGAGACCCCGGGGGAGCAGTACTTC TRBJ2-7 TRBD2 TRBV29-1 -
CSARDVLADTYVRDTQYF TGCAGTGCTAGAGATGTCCTAGCGGATACTTATGTTCGGGATACGCAGTATTTT TRBJ2-3 TRBD2 TRBV20-1 few
CASRPGHRNNEQFF TGCGCCAGCAGGCCCGGACACCGCAACAATGAGCAGTTCTTC TRBJ2-1 - TRBV10-2 once
CASSPPALDLFNEQFF TGTGCCAGCAGTCCTCCCGCATTAGACTTATTCAATGAGCAGTTCTTC TRBJ2-1 - TRBV28 -
CAIREGRANTEAFF TGTGCCATCAGGGAAGGCAGGGCGAACACTGAAGCTTTCTTT TRBJ1-1 - TRBV10-3 once
CASSGDSYTGELFF TGTGCCAGCAGCGGAGACAGCTACACCGGGGAGCTGTTTTTT TRBJ2-2 - TRBV9 few
CSASTPQDSLKRGAFF TGCAGTGCTAGCACCCCCCAGGACAGCCTTAAACGTGGCGCTTTCTTT TRBJ1-1 - TRBV20-1 -
CASSLNGGYTGELFF TGTGCCAGCAGCTTGAACGGGGGCTACACCGGGGAGCTGTTTTTT TRBJ2-2 - TRBV11-3 many
CATSSRTFTDTQYF TGTGCCACCAGCTCCCGGACCTTCACAGATACGCAGTATTTT TRBJ2-3 - TRBV15 -
CASSTPTGATGYGYTF TGTGCCAGCAGTACCCCGACAGGGGCCACTGGGTATGGCTACACCTTC TRBJ1-2 TRBD1 TRBV6-1 -
CVTSDSQRGDSNQPQHF TGTGTCACCAGTGATTCGCAAAGGGGAGATAGCAATCAGCCCCAGCATTTT TRBJ1-5 - TRBV24-1 -
CASSLTGGGVYEQYF TGTGCCAGCAGTTTGACGGGTGGCGGGGTTTACGAGCAGTACTTC TRBJ2-7 - TRBV28 -
CASSLYDVSYEQYF TGTGCCAGCTCACTCTACGACGTCAGCTACGAGCAGTACTTC TRBJ2-7 - TRBV18 many
CASRPGPYEQYF TGTGCCAGCAGACCCGGACCCTACGAGCAGTACTTC TRBJ2-7 - TRBV6-5 many
CSARDMGQGSYGYTF TGCAGTGCTAGAGATATGGGACAGGGGAGCTATGGCTACACCTTC TRBJ1-2 TRBD1 TRBV20-1 many
CASSSGHLSNTEAFF TGTGCCAGCAGCTCCGGACATTTAAGCAACACTGAAGCTTTCTTT TRBJ1-1 - TRBV5-6 many
CASSYSLRGPLSYEQYF TGTGCCAGCAGTTACTCGTTGAGGGGGCCCCTCTCCTACGAGCAGTACTTC TRBJ2-7 TRBD1 TRBV6-5 few
CASGTHSYEQYF TGTGCCAGCGGGACTCACTCCTACGAGCAGTACTTC TRBJ2-7 - TRBV2 many
CASSPRTSGTARDTQYF TGTGCCAGTAGTCCGCGGACTAGCGGGACCGCCCGGGATACGCAGTATTTT TRBJ2-3 TRBD2 TRBV19 -
CASSLARREGDGYTF TGTGCCAGCAGCTTAGCGCGAAGAGAAGGGGATGGCTACACCTTC TRBJ1-2 - TRBV7-2 few
CAWSVLTGGGDQPQHF TGTGCCTGGAGTGTACTGACAGGGGGGGGAGATCAGCCCCAGCATTTT TRBJ1-5 TRBD1 TRBV30 -
CASSRPQDTKAFF TGTGCCAGCAGTCGCCCTCAGGACACTAAAGCTTTCTTT TRBJ1-1 - TRBV6-1 many
CASSIRDRGEQYF TGTGCCAGCAGTATCCGGGACAGGGGCGAGCAGTACTTC TRBJ2-7 TRBD1 TRBV2 -
CASIPLGGSNQPQHF TGTGCCAGCATCCCCCTGGGGGGTAGCAATCAGCCCCAGCATTTT TRBJ1-5 - TRBV6-1 -
CASSPAGGLSTDTQYF TGTGCCAGCTCACCGGCGGGAGGACTTAGCACAGATACGCAGTATTTT TRBJ2-3 TRBD2 TRBV18 -
CSVTLQGEVTYEQYF TGCAGCGTGACTCTTCAGGGAGAGGTAACCTACGAGCAGTACTTC TRBJ2-7 - TRBV29-1 -
CASSEQGHGNTEAFF TGTGCCAGCAGTGAACAGGGACATGGGAACACTGAAGCTTTCTTT TRBJ1-1 - TRBV2 many
CASSQGTGVTGELFF TGTGCCAGCAGCCAAGGGACAGGGGTAACCGGGGAGCTGTTTTTT TRBJ2-2 TRBD1 TRBV4-2 few
CASRLGLAGGTDTQYF TGTGCCAGCAGACTCGGACTAGCGGGAGGGACAGATACGCAGTATTTT TRBJ2-3 TRBD2 TRBV28 many
CASIGAGANVLTF TGCGCCAGCATAGGGGCTGGGGCCAACGTCCTGACTTTC TRBJ2-6 - TRBV5-1 -
CASSEVGSAFF TGTGCCAGCAGTGAAGTGGGGTCGGCTTTCTTT TRBJ1-1 - TRBV6-1 many
CSASRADYTDTQYF TGCAGTGCTAGCCGAGCGGATTACACAGATACGCAGTATTTT TRBJ2-3 - TRBV20-1 many
CSVRMGYEQYF TGCAGCGTTCGAATGGGCTACGAGCAGTACTTC TRBJ2-7 - TRBV29-1 once
CATGTAYEQYF TGTGCCACCGGGACAGCCTACGAGCAGTACTTC TRBJ2-7 TRBD1 TRBV24-1 -
CASSLSGVSSDTQYF TGTGCCAGCAGTTTATCCGGGGTCAGCTCAGATACGCAGTATTTT TRBJ2-3 - TRBV27 -
CASSQNWGTGDEKLFF TGTGCCAGCAGCCAAAACTGGGGGACAGGAGATGAAAAACTGTTTTTT TRBJ1-4 TRBD1 TRBV4-2 few
CASSLRARENNQPQHF TGTGCCAGCAGCTTGAGGGCTCGGGAGAACAATCAGCCCCAGCATTTT TRBJ1-5 - TRBV7-9 once
CASSSGRSSYNEQFF TGTGCCAGCAGCTCCGGAAGGAGCTCCTACAATGAGCAGTTCTTC TRBJ2-1 - TRBV7-9 few
CASMGQGSWNTDTQYF TGTGCCAGTATGGGGCAGGGCTCGTGGAACACAGATACGCAGTATTTT TRBJ2-3 - TRBV19 once
CASRPPGGQNSGANVLTF TGTGCCAGCAGACCCCCGGGTGGACAAAACTCTGGGGCCAACGTCCTGACTTTC TRBJ2-6 - TRBV11-2 -